Listed here are 12 T cell receptor beta chains from one sample, sequenced in a study of T-cell memory formation after mild COVID-19. TCRdb re-called the 5' RACE reads with MiXCR, one entry per CDR3 protein. The sample has about 13,000 distinct CDR3 sequences; about 17% are singletons. The sequencing sample was made of PBMCs or a T cell subset sorted from them (not recorded which). The receptor set was obtained from a young man who had mild COVID-19 (a few samples of this study predate the infection). Cell type and time point are not known.

The table lists this clonotype with many counts. CDR3 amino acids: CASSQARREETQYF. In nucleotides, the CDR3 is TGCGCCAGCAGCCAAGCTCGCAGGGAAGAGACCCAGTACTTC. This sequence joins TRBV4-1 and TRBJ2-5, with D possibly TRBD1 on 5 matching bases. This CDR3 has 14 residues. Germline V gene sequence: CDR1 MGHRA, CDR2 YSYEKL. V was trimmed by 1 base and J by 3 bases, leaving 9 bases between them.

This clonotype has at least ten counts. This chain uses TRBV13 with TRBJ2-7; a possible D gene is TRBD2 (6 bases). The germline gives CDR1 PRHDT, CDR2 FYEKMQ (reference sequence). The CDR3 is 15 amino acids. Trimming took off 6 bases at V and 3 bases at J, with 18 bases between the two ends. The CDR3 sequence: CASSFGGPGVYEQYV. The CDR3 nucleotides are TGTGCCAGCAGTTTCGGGGGTCCGGGAGTCTACGAGCAGTACGTC.

This clonotype was counted at least ten times. CDR3 DNA: TGCGCCAGCAGCCAAGACGGTAGGAACACTGAAGCTTTCTTT. It translates to CASSQDGRNTEAFF. This rearrangement joins TRBV4-3 to TRBJ1-1; D not certain. This CDR3 is built from 14 residues. Per the germline V gene, CDR1 is LGHNA and CDR2 is YSLEER. V lost 0 bases and J 1 base, leaving 6 bases between the germline ends.

The rearrangement joins TRBV9 to TRBJ2-1, with D possibly being TRBD1 or TRBD2 (6 bases each). The germline gives CDR1 SGDLS, CDR2 YYNGEE. The CDR3 length is 18 residues. V gave up 0 bases and J gave up 0 bases, with 16 bases separating them. In nucleotides, the CDR3 is TGTGCCAGCAGCGTAGTCGCAGCCGGGGGCTTCTCCTACAATGAGCAGTTCTTC. Translated: CASSVVAAGGFSYNEQFF.

This CDR3 is CSARKLAGRGGEQFF. The CDR3 DNA follows: TGCAGTGCTAGAAAACTAGCTGGGAGGGGGGGCGAGCAGTTCTTC. The chain uses TRBV20-1 and TRBJ2-1; D possibly corresponds to TRBD2 (7 bases). There are 15 residues in the CDR3. Per the germline V gene, CDR1 is DFQATT and CDR2 is SNEGSKA (reference sequence). V was cut by 2 bases and J by 10 bases, with 21 bases left in between.

This clonotype appeared many times. The rearrangement links TRBV5-6 to TRBJ2-7; possible D gene TRBD1, 6 bases. The V end lost 2 bases, the J end lost 3 bases, and 18 bases lay between the germline ends. The CDR3 totals 16 residues. Germline assignment: CDR1 SGHDT and CDR2 YYEEEE. DNA for the CDR3: TGTGCCAGCAGCTTAGGTTGGTGGGACACCCGCTACGAGCAGTACTTC. Protein product: CASSLGWWDTRYEQYF.

V is TRBV5-1 and J is TRBJ2-1; tentatively, D is TRBD1 or TRBD2 (5 bases each). The CDR3 is made up of 16 amino acids. Trimming left V 0 bases short and J 0 bases short, with 10 bases between. CDR1 and CDR2 from the germline V gene are SGHRS and YFSETQ. CDR3 residues: CASSLEGGGSYNEQFF. The CDR3 bases are TGCGCCAGCAGCTTGGAAGGTGGGGGCTCCTACAATGAGCAGTTCTTC.

The chain employs TRBV19 and TRBJ1-1; possibly TRBD1 for D (6 bases). V lost 6 bases to trimming and J lost 0 bases, with 8 bases between them. Germline V gene data show CDR1 as LNHDA and CDR2 as SQIVND (reference sequence). The CDR3 loop spans 13 amino acids. CDR3 protein: CASRDSMNTEAFF. In DNA form, the CDR3 reads TGTGCCAGTAGGGACAGCATGAACACTGAAGCTTTCTTT.

This chain links TRBV20-1 with TRBJ2-4; 8 bases match TRBD2. Germline V gene data show CDR1 as DFQATT and CDR2 as SNEGSKA (reference sequence). This CDR3 has 18 residues. Trimming took 3 bases from V and 0 from J; bases not matched to a gene: 13. Here the CDR3 reads CSASGIAGRRLAKNIQYF. CDR3 DNA: TGCAGTGCTAGTGGGATAGCGGGGCGCCGACTAGCCAAAAACATTCAGTACTTC.

The chain employs TRBV7-9 and TRBJ2-1; no firm D call. V was clipped by 4 bases and J by 8 bases, with 9 bases between them. In germline, CDR1 is SEHNR, CDR2 FQNEAQ (reference sequence). This CDR3 is built from 12 residues. The CDR3 DNA reads as TGTGCCAGCAGCTCCGCCCAGTATGAGCAGTTCTTC. Translating it yields CASSSAQYEQFF. Complete variable domain (other parts from reference TRBV7-9 and TRBJ2-1): DTGVSQNPRHKITKRGQNVTFRCDPISEHNRLYWYRQTLGQGPEFLTYFQNEAQLEKSRLLSDRFSAERPKGSFSTLEIQRTEQGDSAMYLCASSSAQYEQFFGPGTRLTVL.

This clonotype was observed a handful of times. The chain carries TRBV19 and TRBJ1-5; D unclear. The CDR3 spans 16 residues. Trimming pared 6 bases from V and 0 bases from J, leaving 15 bases between. Germline CDR1 LNHDA, CDR2 SQIVND (reference sequence). CDR3 sequence reads: CASRQRSLDSNQPQHF. DNA of the CDR3: TGTGCCAGTAGACAAAGGTCGTTAGATAGCAATCAGCCCCAGCATTTT.

This clonotype has at least ten counts. This chain connects TRBV6-4 to TRBJ2-3, with 7 bases lining up with TRBD2. The CDR3 contains 15 residues. Germline values: CDR1 MRHNA, CDR2 SNTAGT. V dropped 2 bases and J dropped 2; count of bases not matched to a gene: 4. CDR3 amino acids: CASSDGGGTTDTQYF. In DNA form, the CDR3 reads TGTGCCAGCAGTGACGGGGGGGGGACCACAGATACGCAGTATTTT.